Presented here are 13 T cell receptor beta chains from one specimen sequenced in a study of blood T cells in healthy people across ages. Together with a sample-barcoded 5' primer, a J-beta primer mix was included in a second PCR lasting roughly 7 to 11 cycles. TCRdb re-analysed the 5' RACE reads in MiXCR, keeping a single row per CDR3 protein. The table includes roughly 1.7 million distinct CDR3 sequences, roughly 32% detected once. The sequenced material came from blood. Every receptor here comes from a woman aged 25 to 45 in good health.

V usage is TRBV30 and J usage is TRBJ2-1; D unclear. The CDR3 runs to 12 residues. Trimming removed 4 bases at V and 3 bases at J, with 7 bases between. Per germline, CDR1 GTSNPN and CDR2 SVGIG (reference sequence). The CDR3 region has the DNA TGTGCCTGGACTCCAGACTACAATGAGCAGTTCTTC. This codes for CAWTPDYNEQFF. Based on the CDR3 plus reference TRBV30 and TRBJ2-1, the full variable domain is SQTIHQWPATLVQPVGSPLSLECTVEGTSNPNLYWYRQAAGRGLQLLFYSVGIGQISSEVPQNLSASRPQDRQFILSSKKLLLSDSGFYLCAWTPDYNEQFFGPGTRLTVL.

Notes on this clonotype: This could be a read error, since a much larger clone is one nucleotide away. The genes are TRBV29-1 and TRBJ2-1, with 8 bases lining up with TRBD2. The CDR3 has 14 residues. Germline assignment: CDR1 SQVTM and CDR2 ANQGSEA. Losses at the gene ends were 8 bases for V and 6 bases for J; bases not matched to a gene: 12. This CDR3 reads CSIAPGRAGNEQFF. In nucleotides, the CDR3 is TGCAGCATTGCGCCCGGGAGGGCCGGCAATGAGCAGTTCTTC.

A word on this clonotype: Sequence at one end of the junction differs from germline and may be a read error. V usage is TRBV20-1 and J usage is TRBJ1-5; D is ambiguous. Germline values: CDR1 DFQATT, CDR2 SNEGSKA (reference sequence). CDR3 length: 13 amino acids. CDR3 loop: CGAPSQVNQPQHF. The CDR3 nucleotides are TGCGGTGCTCCCTCCCAGGTAAATCAGCCCCAGCATTTT.

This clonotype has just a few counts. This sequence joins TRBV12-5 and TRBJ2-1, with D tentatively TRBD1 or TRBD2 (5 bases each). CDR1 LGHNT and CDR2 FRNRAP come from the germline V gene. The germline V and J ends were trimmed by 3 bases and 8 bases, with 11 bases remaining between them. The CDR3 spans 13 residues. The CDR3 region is CASGLGEFYEQFF. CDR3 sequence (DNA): TGTGCTAGTGGTTTAGGGGAGTTCTATGAGCAGTTCTTC. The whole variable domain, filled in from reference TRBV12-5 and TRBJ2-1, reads DARVTQTPRHKVTEMGQEVTMRCQPILGHNTVFWYRQTMMQGLELLAYFRNRAPLDDSGMPKDRFSAEMPDATLATLKIQPSEPRDSAVYFCASGLGEFYEQFFGPGTRLTVL.

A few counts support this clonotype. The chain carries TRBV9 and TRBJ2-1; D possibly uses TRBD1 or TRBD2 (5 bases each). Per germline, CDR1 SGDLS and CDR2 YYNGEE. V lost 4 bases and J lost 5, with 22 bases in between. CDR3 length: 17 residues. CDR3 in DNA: TGTGCCAGCAGCCTCCTCGATGGGGGACGGGTTAACAATGAGCAGTTCTTC. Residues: CASSLLDGGRVNNEQFF.

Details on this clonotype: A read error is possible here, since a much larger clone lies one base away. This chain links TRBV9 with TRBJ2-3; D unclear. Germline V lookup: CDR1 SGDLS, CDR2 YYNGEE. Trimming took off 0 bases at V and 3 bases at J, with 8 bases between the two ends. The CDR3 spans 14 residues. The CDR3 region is CASSVAEATDTQYF. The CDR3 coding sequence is TGTGCCAGCAGCGTAGCCGAGGCTACAGATACGCAGTATTTT.

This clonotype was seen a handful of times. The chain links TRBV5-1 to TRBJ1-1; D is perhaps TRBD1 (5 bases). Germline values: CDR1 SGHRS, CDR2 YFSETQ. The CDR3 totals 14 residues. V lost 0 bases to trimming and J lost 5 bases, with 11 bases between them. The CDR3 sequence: CASSLASGRTEAFF. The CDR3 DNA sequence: TGCGCCAGCAGCTTGGCCTCAGGGCGGACTGAAGCTTTCTTT.

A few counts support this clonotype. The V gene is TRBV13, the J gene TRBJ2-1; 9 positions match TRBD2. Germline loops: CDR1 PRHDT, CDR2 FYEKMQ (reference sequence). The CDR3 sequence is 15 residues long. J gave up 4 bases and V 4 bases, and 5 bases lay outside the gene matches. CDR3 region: CASSYRLADYNEQFF. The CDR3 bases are TGTGCCAGCAGCTACCGACTAGCGGATTACAATGAGCAGTTCTTC.

CDR3 coding DNA: TGTGCCAGCAGCCCCGGACTCAGCTCCTACAATGAGCAGTACTTC. This codes for CASSPGLSSYNEQYF. The chain carries TRBV11-2 and TRBJ2-1; D possibly corresponds to TRBD2 (5 bases). The DNA end is a closer match to TRBJ2-7, so the J assignment may be wrong. Per the germline V gene, CDR1 is SGHAT and CDR2 is FQNNGV. The CDR3 totals 15 residues.

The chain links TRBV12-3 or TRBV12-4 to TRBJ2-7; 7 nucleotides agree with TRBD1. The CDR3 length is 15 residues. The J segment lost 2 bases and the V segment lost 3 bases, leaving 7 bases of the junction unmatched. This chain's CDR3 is CASSFLSGQAYEQYF. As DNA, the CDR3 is TGTGCCAGCAGTTTCCTATCAGGACAGGCCTACGAGCAGTACTTC.

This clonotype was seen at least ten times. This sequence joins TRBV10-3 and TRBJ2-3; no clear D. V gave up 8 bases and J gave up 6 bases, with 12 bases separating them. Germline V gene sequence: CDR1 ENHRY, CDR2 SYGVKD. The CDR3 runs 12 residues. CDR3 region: CAISRQGDTQYF. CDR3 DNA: TGTGCCATCTCAAGGCAAGGGGATACGCAGTATTTT.

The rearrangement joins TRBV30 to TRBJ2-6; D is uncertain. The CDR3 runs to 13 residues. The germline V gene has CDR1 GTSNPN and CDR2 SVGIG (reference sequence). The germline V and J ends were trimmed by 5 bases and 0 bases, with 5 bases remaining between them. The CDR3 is CAWAVSGANVLTF. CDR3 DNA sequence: TGTGCCTGGGCAGTCTCTGGGGCCAACGTCCTGACTTTC.

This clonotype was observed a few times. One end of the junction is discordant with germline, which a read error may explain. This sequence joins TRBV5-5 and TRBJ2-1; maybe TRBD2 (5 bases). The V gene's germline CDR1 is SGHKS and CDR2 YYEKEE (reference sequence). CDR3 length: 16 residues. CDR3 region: CASSDLTGSSYSEQFF. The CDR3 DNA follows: TGTGCCAGCAGCGACCTGACGGGAAGCTCCTACAGTGAGCAGTTCTTC.